A single sample gave rise to the 31 T cell receptor beta chains below, sequenced in a study of CXCR3-negative and CXCR3-positive naive CD8 T cells. Libraries of TRB cDNA were made by 5' RACE and carried UMIs. TCRdb re-called the 5' RACE reads; one entry per CDR3 protein, DNA not given. The sample has 90,000 to 95,000 distinct CDR3 sequences; the top ten hold over 1.5%. The source material was naive CXCR3- CD8+ T cells from blood. The subset was: CD45RO-CCR7+CD27+CD95- naive CD8+ T cells lacking CXCR3 (TNR3-). Receptor source: a human donor in good health. Some clones in this sample may be carry-over from other donors' samples.

The chain carries TRBV27 and TRBJ1-1. Looked up from germline, CDR1 is MNHEY and CDR2 is SMNVEV (reference sequence). This CDR3 is built from 14 residues. This CDR3 reads CASSWAQDNTEAFF.

This chain's CDR3 is CASSLSYEHYF. The V gene is TRBV5-1, the J gene TRBJ2-7. The CDR3 is 11 amino acids. Germline V lookup: CDR1 SGHRS, CDR2 YFSETQ.

The V gene is TRBV7-2, the J gene TRBJ2-7; TCRdb's D call of TRBD1 is untestable without DNA. Germline-derived CDR1 and CDR2 are SGHTA and FQGNSA. The length of the CDR3 is 15 residues. The CDR3: CASSPPGQGSDEQYF.

The chain uses TRBV7-2 and TRBJ1-1; the TRBD1 assignment by TCRdb is unverifiable without DNA. The germline CDR1 and CDR2 sequences are SGHTA and FQGNSA. The CDR3 spans 16 residues. The CDR3 sequence: CASSPWGDSYYTEAFF.

The chain couples TRBV4-1 to TRBJ1-5; the TRBD1 assignment by TCRdb is unverifiable without DNA. Germline V CDR1 and CDR2: MGHRA, YSYEKL. CDR3 size: 14 residues. This CDR3 is CASSPGTGGQPQHF.

The rearrangement uses TRBV28 and TRBJ2-2. Germline values: CDR1 MDHEN, CDR2 SYDVKM. The CDR3 loop spans 15 amino acids. The CDR3 loop reads CASSLGRLNTGELFF.

This chain uses TRBV14 with TRBJ2-5; TCRdb's D call, TRBD1, is unchecked because there is no DNA. The CDR3 runs to 14 residues. Germline V lookup: CDR1 SGHDN, CDR2 FVKESK. The CDR3 sequence is CASSPWSPGETQYF.

The V call is TRBV6-1, the J call TRBJ2-1; TCRdb selects TRBD1, and the lack of DNA leaves this call unchecked. Germline-derived CDR1 and CDR2 are MNHNS and SASEGT. This CDR3 comprises 12 residues. The CDR3 protein is CASSFTGAEQFF.

The gene calls are TRBV28 and TRBJ2-7. The CDR3 is 12 residues long. CDR1 MDHEN and CDR2 SYDVKM come from the germline V gene. The CDR3 protein is CASSTPGYEQYF. The full variable domain, its missing parts supplied by reference TRBV28 and TRBJ2-7, is DVKVTQSSRYLVKRTGEKVFLECVQDMDHENMFWYRQDPGLGLRLIYFSYDVKMKEKGDIPEGYSVSREKKERFSLILESASTNQTSMYLCASSTPGYEQYFGPGTRLTVT.

The gene calls are TRBV20-1 and TRBJ2-7. Germline assignment: CDR1 DFQATT and CDR2 SNEGSKA (reference sequence). The CDR3 runs to 15 residues. The CDR3 is CSARDYTVESYEQYF.

The chain joins TRBV7-3 to TRBJ2-3; TCRdb proposes TRBD1, but this gene call is untestable without DNA. Germline V gene sequence: CDR1 SGHTA, CDR2 FQGTGA. The CDR3 spans 16 residues. This CDR3 is CASSFGTDASTDTQYF.

CDR3: CASNILAGGVDTQYF. The chain couples TRBV2 to TRBJ2-3; TCRdb proposes TRBD2, but this gene call is untestable without DNA. Germline V gives CDR1 SNHLY, CDR2 FYNNEI. This CDR3 has 15 residues.

This rearrangement joins TRBV4-2 to TRBJ2-3; with no DNA, the TCRdb D assignment of TRBD1 cannot be verified. This CDR3 contains 18 residues. Germline CDR1 is LGHNA and CDR2 is YNFKEQ. CDR3 sequence: CASSHPNEGQGITDTQYF.

The chain has TRBV29-1 and TRBJ2-1; TCRdb calls TRBD2, which cannot be checked without DNA. The CDR3 totals 15 residues. Germline CDR1 is SQVTM and CDR2 is ANQGSEA. The CDR3 loop is CSVSRAGGEHNEQFF.

The rearrangement joins TRBV4-3 to TRBJ2-7; TCRdb's D gene call, TRBD1, goes unchecked for lack of DNA. The CDR3 runs 16 residues. Per the germline V gene, CDR1 is LGHNA and CDR2 is YSLEER. CDR3 region: CASSQDGGQGAYEQYF.

The chain uses TRBV10-1 and TRBJ2-7. Germline CDR1 WNHNN, CDR2 SYGVQD (reference sequence). The CDR3 has 11 residues. This CDR3 is CASSDGREQYF.

This sequence joins TRBV18 and TRBJ1-2; TCRdb proposes TRBD1, but this gene call is untestable without DNA. Germline V gene lookup returns CDR1 KGHSH and CDR2 LQKENI. The CDR3 contains 15 residues. CDR3 sequence reads: CASHPTHRKNYGYTF. The full variable domain, completed using reference TRBV18 and TRBJ1-2, is NAGVMQNPRHLVRRRGQEARLRCSPMKGHSHVYWYRQLPEEGLKFMVYLQKENIIDESGMPKERFSAEFPKEGPSILRIQQVVRGDSAAYFCASHPTHRKNYGYTFGSGTRLTVV.

The V and J genes are TRBV9 and TRBJ2-5; TCRdb lists TRBD1, though no DNA is available to test this call. The CDR3 contains 14 residues. CDR1 SGDLS and CDR2 YYNGEE come from the germline V gene. This chain's CDR3 is CASSGGTLQETQYF. Full variable domain (missing parts from reference TRBV9 and TRBJ2-5): DSGVTQTPKHLITATGQRVTLRCSPRSGDLSVYWYQQSLDQGLQFLIQYYNGEERAKGNILERFSAQQFPDLHSELNLSSLELGDSALYFCASSGGTLQETQYFGPGTRLLVL.

The chain is built from TRBV28 and TRBJ2-2. The CDR3 contains 19 residues. Germline V gives CDR1 MDHEN, CDR2 SYDVKM. CDR3 protein: CASSLLPVGGEANTGELFF.

This chain joins TRBV29-1 and TRBJ2-7; the D call from TCRdb, TRBD2, cannot be confirmed without DNA. Germline V CDR1 and CDR2: SQVTM, ANQGSEA. This CDR3 has 16 residues. This CDR3 reads CSVTGLAGEVSYEQYF.

V usage is TRBV5-1 and J usage is TRBJ2-7; TCRdb designates TRBD2, a call that cannot be tested without DNA. CDR3 length: 14 amino acids. CDR1 and CDR2 from the germline V gene are SGHRS and YFSETQ. CDR3 sequence reads: CASSSSGEGDEQYF.

The chain carries TRBV28 and TRBJ2-7. Germline CDR1 reads MDHEN; CDR2 reads SYDVKM. This CDR3 has 14 residues. The CDR3 loop reads CASSFSKGFYEQYF.

The V call is TRBV4-1, the J call TRBJ1-5. The V gene's germline CDR1 is MGHRA and CDR2 YSYEKL. The CDR3 spans 15 residues. CDR3: CASSQDRSSNQPQHF.

The V call is TRBV29-1, the J call TRBJ2-7. Germline values: CDR1 SQVTM, CDR2 ANQGSEA. This CDR3 is 13 amino acids long. The CDR3 here is CSVEDVRAHEQYF.

The chain joins TRBV12-3 or TRBV12-4 to TRBJ2-5; the D call from TCRdb, TRBD1, cannot be confirmed without DNA. The CDR3 totals 15 residues. The CDR3 reads CASSRYGSGKETQYF.

The chain combines TRBV29-1 with TRBJ2-3; the D call of TRBD2 rests on TCRdb alone, since no DNA is present to check it. CDR1 is SQVTM, CDR2 ANQGSEA, per germline. The CDR3 is 13 residues long. The CDR3 loop reads CSVEGGGMDTQYF.

V usage is TRBV7-9 and J usage is TRBJ1-5; TCRdb's D gene call, TRBD1, goes unchecked for lack of DNA. Germline V lookup: CDR1 SEHNR, CDR2 FQNEAQ (reference sequence). The CDR3 covers 14 residues. The chain's CDR3 is CASSQTSGDQPQHF.

The chain joins TRBV5-1 to TRBJ1-2. The length of the CDR3 is 13 residues. The germline V gene has CDR1 SGHRS and CDR2 YFSETQ. Here the CDR3 reads CASSLGASYGYTF.

The rearrangement uses TRBV7-2 and TRBJ2-3; no DNA is available, so the TRBD1 call from TCRdb remains unchecked. CDR3 size: 17 residues. Germline lookup yields CDR1 SGHTA and CDR2 FQGNSA. The CDR3 sequence: CASSSPWAGTEPDTQYF. The complete variable domain, with remaining parts taken from reference TRBV7-2 and TRBJ2-3, reads GAGVSQSPSNKVTEKGKDVELRCDPISGHTALYWYRQSLGQGLEFLIYFQGNSAPDKSGLPSDRFSAERTGGSVSTLTIQRTQQEDSAVYLCASSSPWAGTEPDTQYFGPGTRLTVL.

V gene TRBV6-5 combines with J gene TRBJ2-1; the D call of TRBD2 rests on TCRdb alone, since no DNA is present to check it. The germline gives CDR1 MNHEY, CDR2 SVGAGI. The CDR3 has 15 residues. The CDR3 loop reads CASSYSAGGDNEQFF.

The chain has TRBV13 and TRBJ2-3; TCRdb outputs TRBD2, but without DNA this stays unchecked. This CDR3 has 17 residues. Germline CDR1 reads PRHDT; CDR2 reads FYEKMQ (reference sequence). CDR3 sequence reads: CASSSRYIAGRTDTQYF.